This T cell receptor beta chain was recorded in a study of T cell responses to AZD1222 COVID-19 vaccine. Assay: immunoSEQ multiplex PCR; the TCRdb copy retains only in-frame clones and omits some. This sample has 100,000 to 150,000 clones, with roughly 88% found just once. V gave up 4 bases and J gave up 2 bases, with 15 bases separating them. Looked up from germline, CDR1 is ENHRY and CDR2 is SYGVKD. The CDR3 extends over 15 amino acids. This clone was recorded a few times. Its antigen is currently unknown. Findings and caveats of the study: A mostly white British donor set with more females was recruited, and clonal diversity was possibly underestimated. At study baseline, merely several AZD1222 recipients were seropositive. Nearly half of spike-specific TCRs reportedly go after variant regions that carry no mutations. After two AZD1222 doses, spike-specific TCR breadth and depth rose versus day 0.

The clonotype originates from an adult in good health. The material sequenced was peripheral blood, taken on day 0 of AZD1222 vaccination. The genes are TRBV10-3 and TRBJ2-7; D possibly corresponds to TRBD1 (6 bases). CDR3 in amino acids: CAISGSDSTTYEQYF. The CDR3 bases are TGTGCCATCAGTGGTTCGGACAGCACGACCTACGAGCAGTACTTC.